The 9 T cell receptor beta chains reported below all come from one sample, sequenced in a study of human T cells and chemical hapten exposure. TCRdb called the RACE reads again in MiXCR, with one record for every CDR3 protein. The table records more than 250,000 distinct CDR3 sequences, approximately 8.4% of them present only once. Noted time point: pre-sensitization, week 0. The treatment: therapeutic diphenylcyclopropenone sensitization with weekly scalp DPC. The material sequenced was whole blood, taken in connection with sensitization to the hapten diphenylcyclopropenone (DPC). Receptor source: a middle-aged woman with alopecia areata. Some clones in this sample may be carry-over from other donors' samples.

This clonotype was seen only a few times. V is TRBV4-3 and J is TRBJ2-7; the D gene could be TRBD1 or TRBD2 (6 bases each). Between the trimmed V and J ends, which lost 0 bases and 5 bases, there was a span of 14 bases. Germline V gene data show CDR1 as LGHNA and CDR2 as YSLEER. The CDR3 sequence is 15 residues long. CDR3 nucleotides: TGCGCCAGCAGCCAAGATCGTGGGGGGCGGAACGAGCAGTACTTC. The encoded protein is CASSQDRGGRNEQYF.

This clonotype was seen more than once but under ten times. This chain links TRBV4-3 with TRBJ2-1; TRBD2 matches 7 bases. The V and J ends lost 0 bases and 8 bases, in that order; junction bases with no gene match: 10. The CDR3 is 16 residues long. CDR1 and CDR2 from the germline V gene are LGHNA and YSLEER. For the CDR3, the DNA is TGCGCCAGCAGCCAAGATCAGGGCGGGAGTGGTGATGAGCAGTTCTTC. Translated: CASSQDQGGSGDEQFF.

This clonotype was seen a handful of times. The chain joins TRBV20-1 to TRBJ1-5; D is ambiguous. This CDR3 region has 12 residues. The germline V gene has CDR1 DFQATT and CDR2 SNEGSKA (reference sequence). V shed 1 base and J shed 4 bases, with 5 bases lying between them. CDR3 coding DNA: TGCAGTGCTAGAGCTTTTAATCAGCCCCAGCATTTT. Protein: CSARAFNQPQHF.

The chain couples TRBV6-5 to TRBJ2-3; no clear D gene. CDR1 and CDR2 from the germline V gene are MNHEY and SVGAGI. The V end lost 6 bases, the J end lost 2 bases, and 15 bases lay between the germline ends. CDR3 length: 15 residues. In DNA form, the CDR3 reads TGTGCCAGCAGCCACTTAGTGGTGTCCACAGATACGCAGTATTTT. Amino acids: CASSHLVVSTDTQYF.

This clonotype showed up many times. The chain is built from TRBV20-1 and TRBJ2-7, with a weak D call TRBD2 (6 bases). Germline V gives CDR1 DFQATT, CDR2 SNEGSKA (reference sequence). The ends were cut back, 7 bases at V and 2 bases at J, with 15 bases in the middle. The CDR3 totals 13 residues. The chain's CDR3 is CSGMGGLTYEQYF. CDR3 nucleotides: TGCAGTGGGATGGGGGGACTTACCTACGAGCAGTACTTC.

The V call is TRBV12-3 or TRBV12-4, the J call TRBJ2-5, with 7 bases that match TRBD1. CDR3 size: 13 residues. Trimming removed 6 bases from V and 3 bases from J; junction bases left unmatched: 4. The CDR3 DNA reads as TGTGCCAGCAGCCGGGACAGAAAAGAGACCCAGTACTTC. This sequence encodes CASSRDRKETQYF.

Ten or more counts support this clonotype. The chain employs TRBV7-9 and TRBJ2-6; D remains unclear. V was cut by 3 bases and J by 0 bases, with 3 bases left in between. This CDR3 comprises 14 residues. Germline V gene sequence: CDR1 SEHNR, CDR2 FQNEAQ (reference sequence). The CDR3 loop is CASSLDSGANVLTF. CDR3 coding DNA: TGTGCCAGCAGCTTGGACTCTGGGGCCAACGTCCTGACTTTC.

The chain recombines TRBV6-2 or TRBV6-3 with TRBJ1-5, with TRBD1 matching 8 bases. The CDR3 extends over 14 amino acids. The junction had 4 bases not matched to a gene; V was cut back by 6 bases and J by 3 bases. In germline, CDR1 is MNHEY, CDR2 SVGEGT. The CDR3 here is CASSPDRDNQPQHF. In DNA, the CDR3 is TGTGCCAGCAGCCCGGACAGGGACAATCAGCCCCAGCATTTT.

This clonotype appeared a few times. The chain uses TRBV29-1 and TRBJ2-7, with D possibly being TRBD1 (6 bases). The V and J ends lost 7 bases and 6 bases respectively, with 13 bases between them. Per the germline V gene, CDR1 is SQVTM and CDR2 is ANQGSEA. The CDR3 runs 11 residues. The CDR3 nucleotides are TGCAGCGCCCGGACAGTTTTCGAGCAGTACTTC. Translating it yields CSARTVFEQYF.